Each of the 22 T cell receptor beta chains below was sequenced from the same sample in a study of human T cells and chemical hapten exposure. TCRdb passed the RACE reads through MiXCR, listing each CDR3 protein once. There are roughly 200,000 distinct CDR3 sequences in the sample; around 25% occur only once, and 2% to 2.5% lies in the top ten. The time point denotes: patch test 3, about 24 weeks after DPC sensitization. Noted treatment: therapeutic diphenylcyclopropenone sensitization with weekly scalp DPC. Sequences were derived from whole blood, sampled in connection with sensitization to the hapten diphenylcyclopropenone (DPC). The source is a woman in her 40s with alopecia areata. Some clones in this sample may be carry-over from other donors' samples.

The V and J genes are TRBV12-3 or TRBV12-4 and TRBJ2-1; a possible D gene is TRBD2 (7 bases). The CDR3 covers 15 residues. Trimming took 6 bases from V and 0 from J, leaving 12 bases between them. CDR3 DNA sequence: TGTGCCAGCAGCGAGGGGGGGAGCTCCTACAATGAGCAGTTCTTC. Translated, it gives CASSEGGSSYNEQFF.

This clonotype appeared a few times. The rearrangement uses TRBV10-3 and TRBJ1-1, with TRBD1 matching over 8 bases. This CDR3 region has 15 residues. Germline lookup yields CDR1 ENHRY and CDR2 SYGVKD. The V and J ends lost 4 bases and 5 bases, in that order; junction bases with no gene match: 9. Here the CDR3 DNA reads TGTGCCATCAGTGGGCCCGGACAGGGTAGAACTGAAGCTTTCTTT. Encoded protein: CAISGPGQGRTEAFF.

The rearrangement uses TRBV7-2 and TRBJ2-7, with 8 bases matching TRBD2. V shed 2 bases and J 5 bases; nucleotides not matched to a gene: 11. CDR3 length: 16 amino acids. The germline gives CDR1 SGHTA, CDR2 FQGNSA. CDR3 DNA sequence: TGTGCCAGCAGCTTAAGGTTCGCGGGGGGAAATGACGAGCAGTACTTC. It is translated as CASSLRFAGGNDEQYF.

This clonotype was observed a few times. CDR3 in DNA: TGCAGTGCTCCCCAAGCTCGAGGTGAGGCTGAAGCTTTCTTT. Amino acids: CSAPQARGEAEAFF. The chain links TRBV20-1 to TRBJ1-1; D remains unclear. Germline values: CDR1 DFQATT, CDR2 SNEGSKA (reference sequence). This CDR3 region has 14 residues. Trimming stripped 5 bases from V and 6 bases from J, with 19 bases between.

This clonotype occurred a few times. The chain couples TRBV20-1 to TRBJ1-5; tentatively, D is TRBD1 (5 bases). The V end was cut by 5 bases, the J end by 5 bases, with 13 bases between. The V gene's germline CDR1 is DFQATT and CDR2 SNEGSKA (reference sequence). The CDR3 totals 13 residues. The CDR3 is CSAPGGTDQPQHF. The CDR3 DNA reads TGCAGTGCTCCCGGGGGTACCGATCAGCCCCAGCATTTT.

This clonotype was detected only a few times. The rearrangement uses TRBV6-6 and TRBJ1-5, with 7 bases that match TRBD1. The CDR3 is 13 amino acids. Per the germline V gene, CDR1 is MNHNY and CDR2 is SVGAGI (reference sequence). V lost 6 bases to trimming and J lost 6 bases; unmatched junction nucleotides: 5. CDR3 protein: CASRQQGSQPQHF. Written as DNA, the CDR3 is TGTGCCAGCAGGCAACAGGGGAGTCAGCCCCAGCATTTT.

This chain uses TRBV10-3 with TRBJ2-1, with 9 positions matching TRBD2. There are 15 residues in the CDR3. After removal of 2 bases from V and 1 base from J, the junction contained 0 bases not matched to a gene. Germline CDR1 ENHRY, CDR2 SYGVKD. This CDR3 reads CAISEGLASYNEQFF. For the CDR3, the DNA is TGTGCCATCAGTGAGGGACTAGCGTCCTACAATGAGCAGTTCTTC.

Many counts were recorded for this clonotype. This chain uses TRBV28 with TRBJ2-7, with 7 bases matching TRBD1. Germline V gene data show CDR1 as MDHEN and CDR2 as SYDVKM. V trimming: 5 bases; J trimming: 2 bases; junction bases outside the gene matches: 6. This CDR3 has 14 residues. CDR3 coding DNA: TGTGCCAGCAGTCCGTGGACAGGAACCTACGAGCAGTACTTC. It yields the protein CASSPWTGTYEQYF.

This clonotype was counted between two and nine times. The rearrangement joins TRBV28 to TRBJ1-5; D may be TRBD1 (6 bases). Germline-derived CDR1 and CDR2 are MDHEN and SYDVKM. V lost 2 bases and J lost 3, with 8 bases in between. The CDR3 covers 14 residues. CDR3 DNA: TGTGCCAGCAGTTTAGGGGACAACAATCAGCCCCAGCATTTT. As protein: CASSLGDNNQPQHF.

The chain uses TRBV27 and TRBJ1-1; D might be TRBD1 (5 bases). Trimming cost V 2 bases and J 10 bases, with 14 bases left between them. The CDR3 is 13 residues long. Germline V lookup: CDR1 MNHEY, CDR2 SMNVEV (reference sequence). The CDR3 protein is CASSLMGRGSAFF. CDR3 bases: TGTGCCAGCAGTTTAATGGGGAGGGGCTCAGCTTTCTTT.

This clonotype was observed a few times. The CDR3 DNA follows: TGCAGTGCTACCGGACTAGCGGGACTTCAAGAGACCCAGTACTTC. It is translated as CSATGLAGLQETQYF. The chain recombines TRBV20-1 with TRBJ2-5; TRBD2 matches 12 bases. V dropped 4 bases and J dropped 2; count of bases not matched to a gene: 5. CDR3 length: 15 residues. Germline assignment: CDR1 DFQATT and CDR2 SNEGSKA (reference sequence).

The chain's CDR3 is CASSGAGSRSYEQYF. The CDR3 DNA reads TGTGCCAGCAGTGGGGCCGGAAGCCGCTCCTACGAGCAGTACTTC. The rearrangement uses TRBV6-6 and TRBJ2-7; D is possibly TRBD1 (5 bases). This CDR3 has 15 amino acids. Germline CDR1 is MNHNY and CDR2 is SVGAGI (reference sequence). Trimming left V 5 bases short and J 0 bases short, with 14 bases between.

This clonotype has more than one count but fewer than ten. V gene TRBV27 combines with J gene TRBJ1-1; D possibly corresponds to TRBD1 (6 bases). The V end lost 6 bases, the J end lost 4 bases, and 18 bases lay between the germline ends. The CDR3 has 15 residues. Germline assignment: CDR1 MNHEY and CDR2 SMNVEV (reference sequence). In DNA form, the CDR3 reads TGTGCCAGCAGCCGGATTGCGTCAGGGGTCACTGAAGCTTTCTTT. It specifies CASSRIASGVTEAFF.

This sequence joins TRBV28 and TRBJ2-1, with 9 positions matching TRBD2. CDR3 length: 14 residues. V dropped 6 bases and J dropped 7; count of bases not matched to a gene: 7. Germline CDR1 and CDR2: MDHEN and SYDVKM. In nucleotides, the CDR3 is TGTGCCAGCAGGCCGGGACTAGCAGGAAATGAGCAGTTCTTC. This encodes CASRPGLAGNEQFF.

CDR3 nucleotide sequence: TGTGCCAGCAGCAAAGGGTTACAACGTAATGAAAAACTGTTTTTT. Its translation: CASSKGLQRNEKLFF. The chain carries TRBV7-2 and TRBJ1-4; D call uncertain. Germline V lookup: CDR1 SGHTA, CDR2 FQGNSA. There are 15 residues in the CDR3. Trimming took 5 bases from V and 4 from J, leaving 14 bases between them.

This rearrangement joins TRBV11-2 to TRBJ2-2, with D hard to call. Trimming took 4 bases from V and 3 from J, leaving 12 bases between them. This CDR3 spans 15 amino acids. Germline loops: CDR1 SGHAT, CDR2 FQNNGV. The chain's CDR3 is CASSSRAQYTGELFF. As DNA, the CDR3 is TGTGCCAGCAGCTCTAGAGCCCAGTACACCGGGGAGCTGTTTTTT.

This clonotype has a handful of counts. The chain employs TRBV29-1 and TRBJ1-1; D uncertain. The CDR3 totals 13 residues. CDR1 is SQVTM and CDR2 is ANQGSEA in the germline V gene. V was trimmed by 4 bases and J by 0 bases, leaving 9 bases between them. CDR3 coding DNA: TGCAGCGTTGCCGGAAGAATGAACACTGAAGCTTTCTTT. This gives the protein CSVAGRMNTEAFF.

This clonotype showed up just a few times. V gene TRBV4-3 combines with J gene TRBJ2-5; 8 nucleotides align to TRBD1. The CDR3 loop spans 17 amino acids. With V trimmed by 0 bases and J by 5 bases, 11 bases remained unmatched. Germline values: CDR1 LGHNA, CDR2 YSLEER. The CDR3 sequence is CASSQDGGRTGSETQYF. The CDR3 DNA is TGCGCCAGCAGCCAAGATGGGGGCAGGACAGGGTCGGAGACCCAGTACTTC.

This sequence joins TRBV4-2 and TRBJ1-2; 9 bases are shared with TRBD1. The germline gives CDR1 LGHNA, CDR2 YNFKEQ. CDR3 length: 14 amino acids. J was trimmed by 6 bases and V by 5 bases; bases with no gene match: 7. CDR3 residues: CASSIDGQGNGYTF. The CDR3 DNA sequence: TGTGCCAGCAGCATAGATGGACAGGGGAATGGCTACACCTTC.

V usage is TRBV24-1 and J usage is TRBJ2-1, with TRBD1 identical over 9 bases. CDR1 KGHDR and CDR2 SFDVKD come from the germline V gene. With 4 bases clipped from V and 2 bases from J, the junction kept 8 bases outside the gene matches. The CDR3 totals 17 residues. The CDR3 region is CATSEDRDREPYNEQFF. The DNA for the CDR3 is TGTGCCACCAGTGAGGACCGGGACAGGGAACCCTACAATGAGCAGTTCTTC.

This chain uses TRBV4-2 with TRBJ2-1; 11 bases align to TRBD1. CDR1 and CDR2 from the germline V gene are LGHNA and YNFKEQ. CDR3 length: 16 amino acids. J lost 8 bases, V lost 0 bases, and 6 bases had no gene match. The CDR3 sequence is CASSQEDGTGGHEQFF. Written as DNA, the CDR3 is TGTGCCAGCAGCCAAGAAGACGGGACAGGGGGACATGAGCAGTTCTTC.

This clonotype was seen ten or more times. The chain is built from TRBV29-1 and TRBJ2-3, with unresolved D. The germline gives CDR1 SQVTM, CDR2 ANQGSEA. Trimming left V 7 bases short and J 10 bases short, with 9 bases between. The CDR3 covers 9 residues. CDR3 nucleotides: TGCAGCGCCGAAGGAGCGCAGTATTTT. Amino acid sequence: CSAEGAQYF.